The 4 T cell receptor beta chains in this list originate from one sample, sequenced in a study of T cells in localized non-small cell lung cancer. The protocol was immunoSEQ multiplex PCR, while the TCRdb copy is restricted to in-frame clones and leaves out a portion. The sample yields fewer than 75,000 clones, about 88% seen once. The specimen was peripheral blood, collected before any cancer treatment. The receptors derive from a female donor at least 60 years old with stage I lung adenocarcinoma.

This chain joins TRBV6-4 and TRBJ1-1; weak D call: TRBD1 (5 bases). Trimming removed 6 bases at V and 1 base at J, with 21 bases between. CDR3 length: 17 amino acids. Germline lookup yields CDR1 MRHNA and CDR2 SNTAGT. For the CDR3, the DNA is TGTGCCAGCAGCGCTCAATTGAGGGGAAGGTCGAACACTGAAGCTTTCTTT. Protein: CASSAQLRGRSNTEAFF.

The rearrangement uses TRBV14 and TRBJ2-1; TRBD2 agrees at 12 bases. J gave up 2 bases and V 0 bases, and 2 bases lay outside the gene matches. The CDR3 contains 17 residues. Germline CDR1 and CDR2: SGHDN and FVKESK. The CDR3 coding sequence is TGTGCCAGCAGCCAAGATGGACTAGCGGGGCCCTACAATGAGCAGTTCTTC. Its translation is CASSQDGLAGPYNEQFF.

This clone was observed a few times. The CDR3 protein is CASSLVFPYEQYF. CDR3 in DNA: TGTGCCAGCAGTTTAGTCTTTCCCTACGAGCAGTACTTC. The gene calls are TRBV28 and TRBJ2-7; D remains unclear. The CDR3 extends over 13 amino acids. Germline CDR1 reads MDHEN; CDR2 reads SYDVKM. V gave up 2 bases and J gave up 2 bases, with 7 bases separating them.

This clone was seen once. The V call is TRBV18, the J call TRBJ1-5; D ambiguous. Between the trimmed V and J ends, which lost 4 bases and 0 bases, there was a span of 7 bases. Germline V CDR1 and CDR2: KGHSH, LQKENI. This CDR3 comprises 14 residues. The CDR3: CASSRESSNQPQHF. The CDR3 coding sequence is TGTGCCAGCTCACGAGAAAGTAGCAATCAGCCCCAGCATTTT.